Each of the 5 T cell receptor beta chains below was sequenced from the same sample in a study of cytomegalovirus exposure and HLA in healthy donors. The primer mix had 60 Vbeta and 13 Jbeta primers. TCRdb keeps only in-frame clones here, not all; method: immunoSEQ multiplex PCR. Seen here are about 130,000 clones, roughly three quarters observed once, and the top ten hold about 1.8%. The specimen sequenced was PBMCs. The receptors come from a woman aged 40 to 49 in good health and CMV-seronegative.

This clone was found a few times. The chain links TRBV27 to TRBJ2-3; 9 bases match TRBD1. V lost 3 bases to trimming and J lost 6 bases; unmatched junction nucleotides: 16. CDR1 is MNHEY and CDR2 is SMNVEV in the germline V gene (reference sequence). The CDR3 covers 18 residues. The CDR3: CASSFFASRGQGPDTQYF. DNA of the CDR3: TGTGCCAGCAGTTTCTTCGCCAGTCGAGGACAGGGGCCGGATACGCAGTATTTT.

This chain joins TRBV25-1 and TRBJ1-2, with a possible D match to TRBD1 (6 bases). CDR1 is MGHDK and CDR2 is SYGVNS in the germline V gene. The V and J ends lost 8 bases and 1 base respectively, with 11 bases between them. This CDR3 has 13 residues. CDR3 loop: CASQDRNNYGYTF. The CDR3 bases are TGTGCCAGCCAGGACAGAAATAACTATGGCTACACCTTC.

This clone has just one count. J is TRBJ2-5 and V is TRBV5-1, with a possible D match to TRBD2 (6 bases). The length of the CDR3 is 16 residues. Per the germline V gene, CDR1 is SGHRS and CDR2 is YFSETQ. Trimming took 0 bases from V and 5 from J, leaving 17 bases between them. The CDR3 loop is CASSLEPFASGETQYF. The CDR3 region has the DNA TGCGCCAGCAGCTTGGAACCATTCGCCAGCGGGGAGACCCAGTACTTC.

In DNA form, the CDR3 reads TGTGCCAGCAGTGTTGTAGCGAACTCCTACGAGCAGTACTTC. Its translation is CASSVVANSYEQYF. V is TRBV2 and J is TRBJ2-7; possibly TRBD2 for D (5 bases). V lost 4 bases, J lost 0 bases, and 10 bases lay in between. Germline loops: CDR1 SNHLY, CDR2 FYNNEI. The CDR3 covers 14 residues.

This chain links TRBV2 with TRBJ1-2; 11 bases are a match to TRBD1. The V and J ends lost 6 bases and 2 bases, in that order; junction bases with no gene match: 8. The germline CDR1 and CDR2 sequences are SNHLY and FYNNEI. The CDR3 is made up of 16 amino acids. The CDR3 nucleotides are TGTGCCAGCAGCAACACCGGGACAGGGGGAAACTATGGCTACACCTTC. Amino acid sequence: CASSNTGTGGNYGYTF.